This TCR beta chain is from a study of T-cell memory formation after mild COVID-19. The wider study: Clustering of TCRs was largely donor specific. Study conclusions and caveats: Of the contracting clones, CD4+ ones lay mainly in CM and EM, and CD8+ ones in EMRA. SARS-CoV-2 specificity was not confirmed for second-wave clones peaking on day 37. Memory from before infection featured some responding clones, which suggests cross-reactive memory joined.

This clonotype was recorded a few times. The antigen is unknown. This CDR3 has 13 amino acids. CDR1 and CDR2 (germline): DFQATT, SNEGSKA (reference sequence). Trimming left V 2 bases short and J 1 base short, with 9 bases between. TCRdb analysed the 5' RACE reads with MiXCR anew, one entry per CDR3 protein. The sample consists of 380,000 or so distinct CDR3 sequences, approximately 13% of them appearing once. The TCR was taken from a man between 18 and 29 years old who had mild COVID-19 (a few samples of this study predate the infection). Cell type and time point are not known. The sample was PBMCs or a T cell subset sorted from them (not recorded which). The chain has TRBV20-1 and TRBJ2-7; D not resolved. CDR3: CSARSRVSYEQYV. DNA of the CDR3: TGCAGTGCTAGATCCCGCGTGTCCTACGAGCAGTACGTC.